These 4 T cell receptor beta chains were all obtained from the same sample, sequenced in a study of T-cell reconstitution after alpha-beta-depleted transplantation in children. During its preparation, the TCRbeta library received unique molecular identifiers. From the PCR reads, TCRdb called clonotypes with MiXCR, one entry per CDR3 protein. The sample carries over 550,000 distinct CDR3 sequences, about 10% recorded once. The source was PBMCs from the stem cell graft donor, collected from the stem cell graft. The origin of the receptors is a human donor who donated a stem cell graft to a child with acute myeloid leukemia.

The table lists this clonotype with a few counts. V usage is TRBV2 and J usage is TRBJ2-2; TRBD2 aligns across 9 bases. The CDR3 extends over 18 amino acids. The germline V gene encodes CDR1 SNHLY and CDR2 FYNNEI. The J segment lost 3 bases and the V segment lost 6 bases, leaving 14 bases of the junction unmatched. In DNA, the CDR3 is TGTGCCAGCAGCCCCGGACTAGCGAGAAGGGTGGACACCGGGGAGCTGTTTTTT. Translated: CASSPGLARRVDTGELFF.

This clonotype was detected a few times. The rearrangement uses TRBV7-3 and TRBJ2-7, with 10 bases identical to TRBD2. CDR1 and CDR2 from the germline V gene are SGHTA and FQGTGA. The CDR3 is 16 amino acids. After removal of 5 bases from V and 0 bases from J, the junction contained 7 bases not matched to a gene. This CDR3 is CASSAFSGRPSYEQYF. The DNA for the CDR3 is TGTGCCAGCAGCGCCTTTAGCGGGAGGCCCTCCTACGAGCAGTACTTC.

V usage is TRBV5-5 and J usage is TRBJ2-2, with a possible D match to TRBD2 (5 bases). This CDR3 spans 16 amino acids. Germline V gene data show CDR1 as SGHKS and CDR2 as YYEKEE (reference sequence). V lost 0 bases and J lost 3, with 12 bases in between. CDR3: CASSLAGIRDTGELFF. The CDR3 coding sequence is TGTGCCAGCAGCTTGGCCGGGATTAGGGACACCGGGGAGCTGTTTTTT.

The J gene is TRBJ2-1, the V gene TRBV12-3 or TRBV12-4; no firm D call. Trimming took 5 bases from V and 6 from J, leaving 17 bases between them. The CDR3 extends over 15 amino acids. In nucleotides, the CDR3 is TGTGCCAGCAGTAATACATTAACTCCGGGCAATGAGCAGTTCTTC. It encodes CASSNTLTPGNEQFF.